This T cell receptor (beta chain) was obtained from a study of blood T cell repertoires in COVID-19. On the study more broadly: Researchers got acute and convalescent COVID-19 samples from the United States, Italy and Spain. PBMCs, B-cell-depleted T cells, or T cells were the source of the cDNA or gDNA that made up the material.

TCRdb keeps only in-frame clones here, not all; method: immunoSEQ multiplex PCR. The data hold more than 85,000 clones, with 70% to 90% observed a single time. CDR3 length: 15 residues. Trimming removed 0 bases at V and 5 bases at J, with 13 bases between. Germline V gene data show CDR1 as SGHTA and CDR2 as FQGTGA. V usage is TRBV7-3 and J usage is TRBJ1-2; possibly TRBD1 for D (6 bases). Sequencing used peripheral blood. The clonotype comes from an elderly woman with acute or convalescent COVID-19. The chain's CDR3 is CASSLTGGPIYGYTF. CDR3 nucleotide sequence: TGTGCCAGCAGCTTAACGGGGGGGCCCATTTATGGCTACACCTTC.